This T cell receptor beta chain was captured in a study of T cell repertoires in cytomegalovirus infection (dated by TCRdb to about 2019). For the study in its entirety: Because public TCR beta signatures pointed to carriage of CMV infection together with the matching HLA type, the HLA type of each donor mattered for the analysis. The study at large found these results: In both this cohort and an independent cohort of some 370 donors, the cumulative frequency of public TCR beta family members distinguished carriers of CMV infection plus the relevant HLA type. The ex vivo response was dominated by HLA-C-restricted CMV-specific TCR beta clonotypes, which also provided the single most frequent clonotype in two of eight donors.

This clonotype was observed many times. Its antigen has not been determined. No qualities accompany the bases; no much larger clone lies one base away. Sequencing took place on an Illumina HiSeq 1500. TCRdb trimmed the raw reads at Q25, called clones with MiXCR and kept productive beta chains. A single entry per CDR3 protein holds the most common genes and DNA from its merged rows. Present in this sample are more than 500,000 distinct CDR3 sequences, about 15% of which were seen just once. The ten most abundant clones make up more than 20% of the sample. According to the germline V gene, CDR1 reads SGHAT and CDR2 reads FQNNGV. Spanning cysteine to phenylalanine, the CDR3 consists of 16 amino acids. The retained sequence is limited to the CDR3, 48 bases, with the frame set at the first base. A distance of 15 bases separates the germline ends of V and J, which lose 3 bases and 0 bases respectively.

Sequenced input: CD8+ T cells from PBMCs. This clonotype was obtained from a human donor in good health (CMV status not recorded). Some clones in this sample may be carry-over from other donors' samples. This receptor chain uses TRBV11-2 and TRBJ2-7; matching of 6 bases hints at TRBD1 as the D gene. The CDR3 region reads CASSFWGPESSYEQYF. The base sequence is TGTGCCAGCAGCTTCTGGGGGCCTGAGAGCTCCTACGAGCAGTACTTC. The full variable domain, with segments outside the CDR3 supplied by the reference TRBV11-2 and TRBJ2-7 proteins, appears as EAGVAQSPRYKIIEKRQSVAFWCNPISGHATLYWYQQILGQGPKLLIQFQNNGVVDDSQLPKDRFSAERLKGVDSTLKIQPAKLEDSAVYLCASSFWGPESSYEQYFGPGTRLTVT.